This T cell receptor beta chain originates from a study of Graves' ophthalmopathy and Graves' hyperthyroidism. Scientists amplified the TCR beta CDR3 regions from RNA transcripts. First-round RT-PCR used HTBI primers; second-round multiplex PCR followed. From the multiplex PCR reads, TCRdb called clonotypes with MiXCR, one entry per CDR3 protein. The sample has 400,000 to 500,000 distinct CDR3 sequences; under 25% are singletons. CDR1 is MNHEY, CDR2 SVGEGT, per germline. Trimming removed 7 bases from V and 6 bases from J, with 7 bases in between. There are 11 residues in the CDR3. The material sequenced was peripheral blood. The TCR originated in a woman under 30 with stable Graves' hyperthyroidism. This chain links TRBV6-2 or TRBV6-3 with TRBJ1-5; D remains unclear. This chain's CDR3 is CASTSGQPQHF. For the CDR3, the DNA is TGTGCCAGCACGTCAGGTCAGCCCCAGCATTTT.